A single sample is the source of the 13 T cell receptor beta chains below, sequenced in a study of T cell responses to AZD1222 COVID-19 vaccine. Clones were read by immunoSEQ multiplex PCR, and TCRdb kept only the in-frame ones, dropping some. The data show about 150,000 clones, 91% seen once. Sequenced here: peripheral blood, sampled 28 days after the second AZD1222 dose. All receptors come from an adult who received the AZD1222 COVID-19 vaccine.

This chain uses TRBV2 with TRBJ1-1; tentative D call: TRBD1 (6 bases). V lost 8 bases to trimming and J lost 9 bases, with 22 bases between them. The CDR3 has 14 amino acids. The germline CDR1 and CDR2 sequences are SNHLY and FYNNEI. CDR3 protein: CASHGEGGGGKAFF. CDR3 DNA: TGTGCCAGCCATGGAGAAGGAGGGGGTGGTAAAGCTTTCTTT.

CDR3 amino acids: CASSIRTGGYGYTF. CDR3 DNA sequence: TGTGCCAGTAGTATAAGGACAGGGGGCTATGGCTACACCTTC. The chain uses TRBV19 and TRBJ1-2, with TRBD1 matching 10 bases. J was trimmed by 4 bases and V by 2 bases; bases with no gene match: 1. The germline gives CDR1 LNHDA, CDR2 SQIVND (reference sequence). The CDR3 contains 14 residues.

This chain uses TRBV2 with TRBJ1-3, with a possible D match to TRBD1 (5 bases). Trimming stripped 3 bases from V and 3 bases from J, with 12 bases between. Looked up from germline, CDR1 is SNHLY and CDR2 is FYNNEI. This CDR3 is 15 amino acids long. CDR3 coding DNA: TGTGCCAGCAGTGAGAGCGCAGGGATTGGAAACACCATATATTTT. As protein: CASSESAGIGNTIYF.

The CDR3 loop is CASSILSRQGLSSSYNEQFF. CDR3 bases: TGTGCCAGTAGTATCCTGAGCCGACAAGGACTCTCGAGCTCCTACAATGAGCAGTTCTTC. This sequence joins TRBV19 and TRBJ2-1; tentatively, D is TRBD2 (5 bases). The CDR3 is 20 residues long. Germline CDR1 and CDR2: LNHDA and SQIVND (reference sequence). Trimming removed 3 bases at V and 0 bases at J, with 24 bases between.

V gene TRBV5-1 combines with J gene TRBJ2-7; 7 bases fit TRBD1. Germline lookup yields CDR1 SGHRS and CDR2 YFSETQ. The CDR3 is made up of 15 amino acids. With 0 bases clipped from V and 3 bases from J, the junction kept 6 bases outside the gene matches. CDR3 in DNA: TGCGCCAGCAGCTTGGATGGCAGGGGGATCTACGAGCAGTACTTC. Its translation is CASSLDGRGIYEQYF.

The CDR3 region is CASSPQSLRKRGGHFNEQFF. In nucleotides, the CDR3 is TGTGCCAGCTCACCACAATCCCTAAGAAAACGGGGGGGCCATTTTAATGAGCAGTTCTTC. This sequence joins TRBV18 and TRBJ2-1; 8 bases align to TRBD2. The CDR3 totals 20 residues. Germline-derived CDR1 and CDR2 are KGHSH and LQKENI. The J segment lost 7 bases and the V segment lost 1 base, leaving 21 bases of the junction unmatched.

The chain recombines TRBV7-9 with TRBJ2-7; TRBD1 aligns across 9 bases. J lost 4 bases, V lost 5 bases, and 9 bases had no gene match. Per germline, CDR1 SEHNR and CDR2 FQNEAQ (reference sequence). CDR3 length equals 15 residues. Here the CDR3 reads CASSLEGTGRYEQYF. The CDR3 nucleotides are TGTGCCAGCAGCCTAGAGGGGACAGGGCGGTACGAGCAGTACTTC. Looking up the rest from reference TRBV7-9 and TRBJ2-7 gives the full variable domain: DTGVSQNPRHKITKRGQNVTFRCDPISEHNRLYWYRQTLGQGPEFLTYFQNEAQLEKSRLLSDRFSAERPKGSFSTLEIQRTEQGDSAMYLCASSLEGTGRYEQYFGPGTRLTVT.

The chain links TRBV18 to TRBJ2-7; 8 bases are a match to TRBD2. The CDR3 totals 15 residues. Germline lookup yields CDR1 KGHSH and CDR2 LQKENI. The J segment lost 8 bases and the V segment lost 3 bases, leaving 12 bases of the junction unmatched. As DNA, the CDR3 is TGTGCCAGCTCACCCCAGCGGGGGCGAGTATGGAAGCAGTACTTC. Translating it yields CASSPQRGRVWKQYF.

The chain uses TRBV9 and TRBJ2-7; the match to TRBD2 covers 15 bases. Trimming at V came to 3 bases and at J to 6 bases, leaving 4 bases not matched to a gene. CDR1 is SGDLS and CDR2 is YYNGEE in the germline V gene. The CDR3 is made up of 15 amino acids. The CDR3 protein is CASSEGTSGRSEQYF. For the CDR3, the DNA is TGTGCCAGCAGCGAAGGGACTAGCGGGAGGTCCGAGCAGTACTTC.

CDR3 sequence: CASRGVSGANVLTF. The CDR3 bases are TGTGCCAGCAGGGGAGTGTCTGGGGCCAACGTCCTGACTTTC. This chain connects TRBV7-9 to TRBJ2-6, with a weak D call TRBD2 (5 bases). CDR1 SEHNR and CDR2 FQNEAQ come from the germline V gene (reference sequence). V shed 6 bases and J shed 1 base, with 7 bases lying between them. The CDR3 covers 14 residues.

The CDR3 sequence: CASSWGPNNEQFF. DNA for the CDR3: TGTGCCAGCAGCTGGGGACCGAACAATGAGCAGTTCTTC. This rearrangement joins TRBV5-6 to TRBJ2-1; D may be TRBD1 or TRBD2 (5 bases each). Trimming stripped 3 bases from V and 5 bases from J, with 9 bases between. CDR1 SGHDT and CDR2 YYEEEE come from the germline V gene. There are 13 residues in the CDR3.

The sample holds one count of this clone. CDR3 region: CASRQGAGNQPQHF. In DNA form, the CDR3 reads TGTGCCAGCAGACAGGGCGCCGGCAATCAGCCCCAGCATTTT. V is TRBV27 and J is TRBJ1-5, with D perhaps TRBD1 (6 bases). The CDR3 covers 14 residues. Germline CDR1 reads MNHEY; CDR2 reads SMNVEV (reference sequence). V lost 6 bases and J lost 2, with 11 bases in between.

V gene TRBV6-5 combines with J gene TRBJ1-6; TRBD1 agrees at 9 bases. The V gene end was trimmed by 1 base and the J gene end by 9 bases; junction bases not matched to a gene: 7. CDR3 size: 16 residues. The germline V gene has CDR1 MNHEY and CDR2 SVGAGI. DNA of the CDR3: TGTGCCAGCAGTTACTTCAGGACAGGGGTCGGTTCACCCCTCCACTTT. It encodes CASSYFRTGVGSPLHF.